Described below is a single T cell receptor (beta chain) sequence and its context. TCRdb reanalyzed the PCR reads via MiXCR. This table holds tens of thousands of clones, roughly 23% found once. The data stem from a study of metastatic and nonmetastatic thyroid tumors. No patient had received any treatment before thyroid surgery. This CDR3 is 12 amino acids long. Germline V gene lookup returns CDR1 DFQATT and CDR2 SNEGSKA (reference sequence). V lost 2 bases and J 4 bases, leaving 9 bases between the germline ends. Sequencing was done on a sample of blood. The rearrangement uses TRBV20-1 and TRBJ2-7; no definite D call. This receptor was obtained from a male donor with papillary thyroid cancer or a benign thyroid nodule (not recorded which). Some clones in this sample may be carry-over from other donors' samples. CDR3 sequence (DNA): TGCAGTGCTAGAATAGTGCAGTACGAGCAGTACTTC. Its protein is CSARIVQYEQYF.